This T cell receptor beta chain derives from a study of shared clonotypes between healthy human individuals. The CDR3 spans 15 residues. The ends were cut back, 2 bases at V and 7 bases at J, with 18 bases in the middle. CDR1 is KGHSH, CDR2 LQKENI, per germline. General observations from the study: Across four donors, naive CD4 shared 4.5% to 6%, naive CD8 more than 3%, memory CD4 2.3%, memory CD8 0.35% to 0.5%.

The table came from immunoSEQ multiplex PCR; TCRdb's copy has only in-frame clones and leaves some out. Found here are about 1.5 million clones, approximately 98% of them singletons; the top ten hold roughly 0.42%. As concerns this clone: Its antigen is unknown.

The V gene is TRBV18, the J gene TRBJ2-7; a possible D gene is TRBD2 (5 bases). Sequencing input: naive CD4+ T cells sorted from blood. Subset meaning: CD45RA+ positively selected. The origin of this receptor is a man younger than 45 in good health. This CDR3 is CASSPRFGDSGEQYF. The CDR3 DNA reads TGTGCCAGCTCACCAAGGTTTGGGGATTCGGGGGAGCAGTACTTC.